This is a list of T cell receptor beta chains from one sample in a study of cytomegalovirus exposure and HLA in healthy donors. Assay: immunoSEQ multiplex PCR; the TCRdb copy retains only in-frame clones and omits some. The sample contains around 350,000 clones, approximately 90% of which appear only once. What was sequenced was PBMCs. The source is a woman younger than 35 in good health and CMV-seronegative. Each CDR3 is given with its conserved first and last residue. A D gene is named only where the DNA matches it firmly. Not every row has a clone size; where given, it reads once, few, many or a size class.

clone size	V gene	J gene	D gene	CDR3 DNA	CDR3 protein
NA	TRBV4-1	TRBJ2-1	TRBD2	TGCGCCAGCAGCCAGGTAGCGGGGGGGCTCTATGAGCAGTTCTTC	CASSQVAGGLYEQFF
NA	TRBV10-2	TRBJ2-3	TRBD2	TGCGCCAGCAGCCCCGGGACTAACCCCGCTACGCAGTATTTT	CASSPGTNPATQYF
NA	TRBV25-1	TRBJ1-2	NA	TGTGCCAGCAGTGGGGCGGGGAGCTCTAACTATGGCTACACCTTC	CASSGAGSSNYGYTF
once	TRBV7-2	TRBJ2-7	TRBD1	TGTGCCAGCAGCATTCCGGGACAGGGACCCTACGAGCAGTACTTC	CASSIPGQGPYEQYF
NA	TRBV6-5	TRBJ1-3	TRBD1	TGTGCCAGCAGTTCTTTGACAGGGCGGTCTGGAAACACCATATATTTT	CASSSLTGRSGNTIYF
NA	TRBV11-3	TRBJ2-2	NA	TGTGCCAGCAGGAGGGCCGGCGGGGAGCTGTTTTTT	CASRRAGGELFF
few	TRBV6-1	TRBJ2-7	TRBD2	TGTGCCAGCAGTGGGGCTAGCGGGAGGGCCGGGAGGTACGAGCAGTACTTC	CASSGASGRAGRYEQYF
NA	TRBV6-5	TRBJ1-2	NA	TGTGCCAGCAATCACAGGGAAGGAAAGGGCTACACCTTC	CASNHREGKGYTF
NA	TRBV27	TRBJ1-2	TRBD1	TGTGCCAGCAGTACCGGGACAGGCAATAACTATGGCTACACCTTC	CASSTGTGNNYGYTF
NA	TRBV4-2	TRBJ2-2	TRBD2	TGTGCCAGCAGCCAAGGGGGACTAGCGGGGTACACCGGGGAGCTGTTTTTT	CASSQGGLAGYTGELFF
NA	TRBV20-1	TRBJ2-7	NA	TGCAGTGCTGTAGCTGCTTGGCAGTACTTC	CSAVAAWQYF
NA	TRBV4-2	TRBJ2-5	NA	TGTGCCAGCAGCCAAGAGGGCGGGCCAGACTTAGAGACCCAGTACTTC	CASSQEGGPDLETQYF
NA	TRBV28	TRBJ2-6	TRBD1	TGTGCCAGCAGTTCCTACGGGACAGCTTCAAGTGGGGCCAACGTCCTGACTTTC	CASSSYGTASSGANVLTF
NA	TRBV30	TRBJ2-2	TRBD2	TGTGCCTGGAGGGGACTAGCGTGGGCCGGGGAGCTGTTTTTT	CAWRGLAWAGELFF
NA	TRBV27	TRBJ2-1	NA	TGTGCCAGCAGTTCGGAGGGGTTTAAGATCAATGAGCAGTTCTTC	CASSSEGFKINEQFF
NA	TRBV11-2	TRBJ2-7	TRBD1	TGTGCCAGCAGTGGGACAGGGATACCGTTTGCCTACGAGCAGTACTTC	CASSGTGIPFAYEQYF
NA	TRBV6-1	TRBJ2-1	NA	TGTGCCAGCACTGAGGGCTCGCGGGGGCCTGAAAGCTCCTACAATGAGCAGTTCTTC	CASTEGSRGPESSYNEQFF
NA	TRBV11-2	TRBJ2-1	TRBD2	TGTGCCAGCAGCTTTGTTAGCGGGGGGTCCTACAATGAGCAGTTCTTC	CASSFVSGGSYNEQFF
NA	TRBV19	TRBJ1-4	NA	TGTGCCAGTAGTATCAAGCGGGTCGAAAAACTGTTTTTT	CASSIKRVEKLFF
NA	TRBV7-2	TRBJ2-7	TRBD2	TGTGCCAGCAGCTTTGGCGGGAGGAACTACGAGCAGTACTTC	CASSFGGRNYEQYF
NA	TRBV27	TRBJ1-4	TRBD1	TGTGCCAGCAGTTTATTAGGGGGCAGGTATGAAAAACTGTTTTTT	CASSLLGGRYEKLFF
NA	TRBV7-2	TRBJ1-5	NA	TGTGCCAGCAGCTTAGTCTTCAGGGGAGTTCAGCCCCAGCATTTT	CASSLVFRGVQPQHF
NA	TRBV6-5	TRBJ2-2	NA	TGTGCCAGCAGTACACAGGGGAACACCGGGGAGCTGTTTTTT	CASSTQGNTGELFF
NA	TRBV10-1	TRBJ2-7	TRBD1	TGCGCCAGCAGGGCCGGGACAGGTCCCTACGAGCAGTACTTC	CASRAGTGPYEQYF
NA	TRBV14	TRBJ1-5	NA	TGTGCCAGCAGCCGGGCAGGGGACCAGCCCCAGCATTTT	CASSRAGDQPQHF
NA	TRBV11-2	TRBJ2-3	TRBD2	TGTGCCAGCAGCTCATCTCCGCGGGAGGCGGAAACAGATACGCAGTATTTT	CASSSSPREAETDTQYF
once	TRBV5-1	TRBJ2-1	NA	TGCGCCAGCAGCTTGGCTCTCGACCGGGGGAATGAGCAGTTCTTC	CASSLALDRGNEQFF
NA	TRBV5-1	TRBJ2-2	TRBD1	TGCGCCAGCAGCTTGACCCGACAGGGCGACACCGGGGAGCTGTTTTTT	CASSLTRQGDTGELFF
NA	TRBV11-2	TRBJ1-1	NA	TGTGCCAGCAGCTCCGAGGGTCATGGAAGGAACACTGAAGCTTTCTTT	CASSSEGHGRNTEAFF
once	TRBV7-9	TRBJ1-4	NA	TGTGCCAGCAGCCCGGAAGGGAACAGGCCTAATGAAAAACTGTTTTTT	CASSPEGNRPNEKLFF
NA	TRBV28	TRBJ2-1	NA	TGTGCCAGCAGTTCCAGGGGGGCGAAGTTCTTC	CASSSRGAKFF
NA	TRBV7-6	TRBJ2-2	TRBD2	TGTGCCAGCAGCGGTGGCGGTCGGCCCGGAGGAAAACTAGCGGCGAACACCGGGGAGCTGTTTTTT	CASSGGGRPGGKLAANTGELFF
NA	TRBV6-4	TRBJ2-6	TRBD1	TGTGCCAGCAGTGAAGACCCGGGACAGGGAGGCAACGTCCTGACTTTC	CASSEDPGQGGNVLTF
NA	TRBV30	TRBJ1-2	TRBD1	TGTGCCTCCGGGACAGGGGCGGTGGGCCTCTATGGCTACACCTTC	CASGTGAVGLYGYTF
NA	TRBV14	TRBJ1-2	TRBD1	TGTGCCAGCTCTACAGGGGGCAGAGGGTATGGCTACACCTTC	CASSTGGRGYGYTF
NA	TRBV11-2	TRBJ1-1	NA	TGTGCCAGCAGCTTAGGGGGCGCGGGGCGCGGAGCTTTCTTT	CASSLGGAGRGAFF
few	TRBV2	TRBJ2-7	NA	TGTGCCAGCGGACAGAGCTCCTACGAGCAGTACTTC	CASGQSSYEQYF
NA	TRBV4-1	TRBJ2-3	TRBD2	TGCGCCAGCCGAGCGGGGGGCTTCGGCACAGATACGCAGTATTTT	CASRAGGFGTDTQYF
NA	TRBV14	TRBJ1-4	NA	TGTGCCAGCAGCCAAGATCAGGGTTCGGATGAAAAACTGTTTTTT	CASSQDQGSDEKLFF
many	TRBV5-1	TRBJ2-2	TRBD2	TGCGCCAGCAGCTTGGCGCCCACGGGGGGGCAACGGCTGTTTTTT	CASSLAPTGGQRLFF
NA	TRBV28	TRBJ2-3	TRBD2	TGTGCCAGCAGTTTACGGCTAGCGGGGGGGGACGGCACAGATACGCAGTATTTT	CASSLRLAGGDGTDTQYF
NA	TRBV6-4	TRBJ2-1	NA	TGTGCCAGCAGTGCCGGGATCTACAATGAGCAGTTCTTC	CASSAGIYNEQFF
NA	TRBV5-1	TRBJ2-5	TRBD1	TGCGCCAGCAACCTGGACAGGCCCCAAGAGACCCAGTACTTC	CASNLDRPQETQYF
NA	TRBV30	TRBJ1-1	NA	TGTGCCTTGGAGGTTGGGACTGAAGCTTTCTTT	CALEVGTEAFF
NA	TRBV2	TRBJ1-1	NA	TGTGCCAGCAGTGAAACCGGGAATGAAGCTTTCTTT	CASSETGNEAFF
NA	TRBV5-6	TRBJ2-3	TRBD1	TGTGCCAGCAGCCGGACACTGACAGGGGGCACAGATACGCAGTATTTT	CASSRTLTGGTDTQYF
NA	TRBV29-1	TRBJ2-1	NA	TGCAGCGTTTGGGCAGGGTTTTTGTCGTTCTTC	CSVWAGFLSFF